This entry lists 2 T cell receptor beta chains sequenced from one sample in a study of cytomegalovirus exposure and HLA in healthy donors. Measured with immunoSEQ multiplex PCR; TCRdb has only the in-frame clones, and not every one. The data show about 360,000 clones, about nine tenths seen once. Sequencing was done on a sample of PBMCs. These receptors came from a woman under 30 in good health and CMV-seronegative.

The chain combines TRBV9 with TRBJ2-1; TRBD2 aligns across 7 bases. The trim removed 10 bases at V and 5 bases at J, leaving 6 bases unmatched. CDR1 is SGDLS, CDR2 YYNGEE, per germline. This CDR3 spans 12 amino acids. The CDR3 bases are TGTGCCTCCGGGGGGATAAACAATGAGCAGTTCTTC. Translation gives CASGGINNEQFF. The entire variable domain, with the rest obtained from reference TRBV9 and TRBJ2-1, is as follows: DSGVTQTPKHLITATGQRVTLRCSPRSGDLSVYWYQQSLDQGLQFLIQYYNGEERAKGNILERFSAQQFPDLHSELNLSSLELGDSALYFCASGGINNEQFFGPGTRLTVL.

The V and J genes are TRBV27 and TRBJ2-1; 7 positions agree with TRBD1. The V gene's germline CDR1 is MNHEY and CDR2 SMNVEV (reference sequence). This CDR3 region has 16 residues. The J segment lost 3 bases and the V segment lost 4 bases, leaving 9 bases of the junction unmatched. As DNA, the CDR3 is TGTGCCAGCAGTTCTCGTGGGACAGAGATCTACAATGAGCAGTTCTTC. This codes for CASSSRGTEIYNEQFF.